This T cell receptor (beta chain) was identified in a study of control samples from healthy donors and cancer patients. The CDR3 totals 17 residues. After removal of 4 bases from V and 0 bases from J, the junction contained 8 bases not matched to a gene. Germline values: CDR1 SEHNR, CDR2 FQNEAQ (reference sequence). Here immunoSEQ multiplex PCR was the method, and the copy in TCRdb shows in-frame clones only, minus some. This sample has hundreds of thousands of clones, with around nine tenths found just once. The rearrangement links TRBV7-9 to TRBJ2-3; TRBD1 agrees at 9 bases. The sequenced sample consisted of PBMCs. This clonotype was sampled from a man aged 35 to 55 with head and neck cancer. The CDR3 protein is CASSSTGGGGSTDTQYF. Here the CDR3 DNA reads TGTGCCAGCAGCTCAACAGGGGGCGGCGGGAGCACAGATACGCAGTATTTT.